This TCR beta chain was retrieved from a study of blood T cell repertoires in COVID-19. In the study overall: Some COVID-19 samples were acute and others convalescent; all came from the United States, Italy and Spain. Sources were T cells, B-cell-depleted T cells, or PBMCs; the material itself was cDNA or gDNA.

Original processing methods: Nucleated cell number was recorded as an estimate derived from reference gene primer amplification. Produced via immunoSEQ multiplex PCR; TCRdb's table is partial and in-frame only. V and J calls and clone size are copied from that table; D and trimming were computed from the DNA. The table records 200,000 or so clones, about 80% of them present only once. Sequencing used peripheral blood. This TCR was recovered from a human donor with acute or convalescent COVID-19. The donor label of this sample is uncertain.

In DNA form, the CDR3 reads TGTGCCAGCAGCTTAAGGACAGGGAGGACTGAAGCTTTCTTT. Translated: CASSLRTGRTEAFF. The rearrangement joins TRBV11-1 to TRBJ1-1; the match to TRBD1 covers 8 bases. This CDR3 spans 14 amino acids. J lost 5 bases, V lost 2 bases, and 4 bases had no gene match. Germline V CDR1 and CDR2: SGHAT, FQDESV (reference sequence).